Given below is one TCR beta chain in context. Its antigen remains unidentified. Within one base of it there is no much larger clone, and no base qualities were kept. The data originate from a study of cytotoxic CD8 clonotypes in ibrutinib-treated CLL (dated by TCRdb to about 2021). In the study overall: In this cohort, around 15 patients were treatment-naive and roughly 10 were relapsed/refractory, while some 18 had unmutated IGHV. Response samples were obtained after a median of around 11 months of treatment, with a range of roughly 6 to 36 months. Partial responses were observed in roughly 24 patients and complete responses in 2; after a median follow-up of 68 months, remission was maintained in around 14 patients and progression was observed in approximately 12. Of the 70 to 100 people in the trial, approximately 26 had longitudinal samples available. Cryopreserved peripheral blood mononuclear cells were collected before treatment, at response, and at either disease progression or sustained remission. Samples averaged approximately 260,000 productive templates and 80,000 to 100,000 productive rearrangements. Every sample from remission and from progressive disease was obtained while the patients were still on ibrutinib.

The CDR3 spans 15 residues, from the cysteine through the phenylalanine. Kept here is only the CDR3 DNA, which spans 45 bases and is read in frame from base 1. V is shortened by 0 bases, J by 7 bases, and the region joining them spans 13 bases. The germline V gene gives CDR1 as SGHTA and CDR2 as FQGNSA. The sample's time point label, decoded: approximately twelve months on ibrutinib. For TCR beta library preparation, 2 to 2.5 micrograms of genomic DNA were isolated from cryopreserved PBMCs. Longitudinal blood samples from CLL patients on ibrutinib monotherapy underwent high-throughput TCR beta sequencing. The patients took part in an open-label, single-center phase 2 trial of ibrutinib monotherapy. A MiSeq instrument was used for deep resolution sequencing, which targeted depths ranging from 1 in 1 million up to 1 in 200,000 T cells, with coverage averaging 10x for each clonotype. The immunoSEQ hsTCRB Kit was used to generate the TCR beta libraries. Turning to the authors' computational methods: The data were analyzed with ImmunoSEQ Analyzer and ImmunoSEQ Data Assistant, and V, D and J gene assignments followed IMGT definitions. Clonality, with values ranging from 0 to 1, was calculated as one minus the normalized Shannon entropy of productive rearrangement frequencies. Public clonotype analysis was restricted to overrepresented clonotypes comprising at least 0.05% of each patient's repertoire. Thirteen age-matched healthy donor repertoires from immuneACCESS were used as controls for clonality. TCRdb carries this immuneACCESS record with in-frame sequences only. Its versions omit some clonotypes, under half of them owing to an unresolved V gene in the studies checked, with the rest unexplained. The V and J calls and clone size were taken over from that table, and D and trimming were inferred from the DNA. This sample has 200,000 to 250,000 clones in its table, and 79% of those were observed once. More than 9.5% of the sample comes from the top ten.

The paper's findings and limits, for the study overall: At baseline, clonality was higher than in age-matched healthy donors and showed a strong correlation with circulating CD8+ T-cell counts. Lymph node repertoires were not examined, and the timing of sampling was not matched between patients in sustained remission and those whose disease progressed. Clonality increased at ibrutinib response, stayed stable in sustained remission, and fell back toward baseline at progression. Public clonotypes were found to be uncommon and were observed to contract or remain stable during treatment; the increase in clonality was shown to reflect expansion of private clonotypes at ibrutinib response.

The rearranged chain carries TRBV7-2 and TRBJ1-5; the D gene is possibly TRBD1, with 5 bases matching. This TCR came from a human donor with chronic lymphocytic leukemia. This material consisted of PBMCs, taken after 12 months of ibrutinib treatment. The CDR3 loop reads CASSLAPGGVQPQHF. The DNA sequence is given as TGTGCCAGCAGCTTAGCCCCGGGGGGAGTCCAGCCCCAGCATTTT.